This T cell receptor beta chain was recorded in a study of T-cell memory formation after mild COVID-19 (dated by TCRdb to about 2021). Regarding the complete study: Most TCR sequence clusters were specific to one of the two donors. In a couple of donors, T-cell clones that expanded and contracted after mild COVID-19 were tracked by sequencing TCRalpha and TCRbeta repertoires over time. The cohort comprised two young, previously healthy adult volunteers, one female and one male.

To note about this clonotype: The antigen this receptor binds is unknown. Base quality data are lacking; no much larger clone is found one base away.

The sample was run on an Illumina NovaSeq 6000. TCRalpha and TCRbeta cDNA libraries were constructed by 5'RACE with constant-segment primers, with sample barcodes and unique molecular identifiers being introduced. Trizol reagent was used to extract RNA from every sample. Libraries were amplified in two PCR steps, with a second sample barcode and Illumina TruSeq adapters added in the second step. Libraries were sequenced on an Illumina NovaSeq with 2 x 150 bp paired-end reads. Per the original workflow: The reads were demultiplexed and collapsed into UMI-guided consensus sequences using migec v1.2.7. Using mixcr v2.1.11, the UMI consensuses were aligned to TRA and TRB V and J templates and assembled into clonotypes. A clonotype was counted as expanded or contracted only if both edgeR and NoisET called the change significant, with noise models trained on biological replicates. For edgeR calls, the cutoffs were a false discovery rate-adjusted p below 0.01 and a log2 fold-change threshold of 1. As an exploratory analysis of dynamics, max-normalized trajectories of the 1000 most abundant clonotypes were examined by PCA with hierarchical clustering. Separately sequenced CD4+ and CD8+ repertoires were used to assign the CD4 or CD8 phenotype of responding clones. In TCRdb, the public reads were trimmed at Q25 with fastp and aligned with MiXCR, with productive beta chains retained. When rows share a CDR3 protein, they turn into one entry using the most common DNA and genes. V and J calls and clone size were set by TCRdb, not the authors. The sample table holds approximately 240,000 distinct CDR3 sequences, of which roughly 15% were seen once. The top ten constitute approximately 3.4% of the sample.

PBMCs were isolated by Ficoll-Paque density gradient centrifugation. Trimming removed 2 bases from V and 4 bases from J, leaving 14 bases between the germline ends. The CDR3 holds 15 amino acids from the cysteine to the phenylalanine. Left in the record is the CDR3 DNA by itself, 45 bases read in frame from the first base. The germline V gene yields MDHEN for CDR1 and SYDVKM for CDR2. What the research found in general, with its limitations: Some responding clones were detected in pre-infection memory, suggesting pre-existing cross-reactive memory T cells joined the SARS-CoV-2 response. The study included only a couple of mild cases, and larger cohorts that include severe cases with pre-infection samples were judged to be necessary. Contracting CD4+ clones turned up mainly in the CM and EM memory subsets, whereas EMRA was where CD8+ clones were enriched. The second-wave clones that peaked on day 37 were not confirmed to be SARS-CoV-2 specific. Clones contracting from day 15 to 85 had balanced CD4/CD8 phenotypes, while a second wave expanding from day 15 to 37 was biased towards CD4+.

The sequence derives from a man between 18 and 29 years old who had mild COVID-19 (a few samples of this study predate the infection). The sample titles of this study are shuffled in the database, so cell type and time point are left out; the donor was told from shared clones. Specimen: PBMCs or a T cell subset sorted from them (not recorded which). Recombination joined TRBV28 with TRBJ2-5; a tentative D match to TRBD2 spans 5 bases. The CDR3 protein sequence reads: CASSLSGRGRETQYF. The nucleotide sequence reads TGTGCCAGCAGTTTAAGCGGCCGCGGGCGAGAGACCCAGTACTTC.